This T cell receptor beta chain emerged from a study of graft-versus-host responses after intestinal transplantation. Overall study context: Transplant types were multivisceral, liver-intestinal, or isolated intestinal. Anti-thymocyte globulin was used for induction in all recipients, who then took tacrolimus and steroids for roughly three years.

On this clone itself: What it recognizes is unknown.

The CDR3 extends over 15 amino acids. CDR1 is MNHNY, CDR2 SVGAGI, per germline (reference sequence). V lost 6 bases, J lost 5 bases, and 12 bases stayed unmatched. Study-wide results and limits: GvH clones were identified in recipient marrow, with some first appearing in ileum or blood. Levels of circulating GvH clones at their peak were associated with early post-transplant HvG declines.

Only in-frame clones appear in the TCRdb table, and some are missing; sequencing was by immunoSEQ multiplex PCR. This sample has around 120,000 clones, with around nine tenths found just once. This receptor was taken from a human donor who received an intestinal transplant. The chain recombines TRBV6-6 with TRBJ2-7; 8 bases align to TRBD1. The sequences come from unstimulated CD4+ T cells sorted from spleen or lymph node cells, collected before intestinal transplant. In nucleotides, the CDR3 is TGTGCCAGCAGGCCCCGCCCGGACAGGGACCACGAGCAGTACTTC. This codes for CASRPRPDRDHEQYF.